Included here is one TCR beta chain sequence, with context. The sample is drawn from a study of blood T cell repertoires in COVID-19. The overall study: Specimens from acute and convalescent COVID-19 originated in the United States, Italy and Spain. The cDNA or gDNA used as material had been derived from T cells, B-cell-depleted T cells, or PBMCs.

Authors' data handling: Amplification from reference gene primers served as the basis for estimated nucleated cell counts. This table comes from immunoSEQ multiplex PCR, and its TCRdb copy is limited to in-frame clones, with some not included. V, J and clone size are those of that table, while D and trimming were read from the DNA. The table shows about 120,000 clones, with over 75% occurring only once. Deletions cut 3 bases from V and 0 bases from J, with 9 bases between. The CDR3 has 14 residues. Germline V lookup: CDR1 SGHTA, CDR2 FQGNSA. The TCR was taken from a woman of 80 years or more with acute or convalescent COVID-19. The sequenced material came from peripheral blood. V and J are TRBV7-2 and TRBJ2-7; tentatively, D is TRBD1 (5 bases). As DNA, the CDR3 is TGTGCCAGCAGCTTTCAGGGCTACTCCTACGAGCAGTACTTC. Its translation is CASSFQGYSYEQYF.